Shown below are 25 T cell receptor beta chains from a single sample sequenced in a study of blood T cell repertoires in COVID-19. The protocol was immunoSEQ multiplex PCR, while the TCRdb copy is restricted to in-frame clones and leaves out a portion. The sample contains about 150,000 clones, around 86% of which appear only once. The sequenced sample was peripheral blood. These receptors came from a man in his sixties or seventies who had recovered from COVID-19.

The V call is TRBV28, the J call TRBJ2-1, with 10 positions matching TRBD2. This CDR3 has 17 residues. Per the germline V gene, CDR1 is MDHEN and CDR2 is SYDVKM. Unmatched junction bases numbered 5, after V lost 3 bases and J lost 0 bases. CDR3 DNA sequence: TGTGCCAGCAGTTTCCCCGGACTAGCGGCCTCCTACAATGAGCAGTTCTTC. This codes for CASSFPGLAASYNEQFF.

This chain connects TRBV5-4 to TRBJ2-7, with TRBD1 as a possible D gene (5 bases). The CDR3 length is 13 residues. V was clipped by 1 base and J by 2 bases, with 7 bases between them. CDR1 SGHNT and CDR2 YYREEE come from the germline V gene (reference sequence). CDR3 sequence (DNA): TGTGCCAGCAGCTTGAGGGGTACCTACGAGCAGTACTTC. Translating it yields CASSLRGTYEQYF.

The CDR3: CASITPGGLMNTEAFF. The DNA of the CDR3 is TGTGCCAGCATTACCCCAGGGGGCCTGATGAACACTGAAGCTTTCTTT. This sequence joins TRBV28 and TRBJ1-1, with TRBD1 matching over 8 bases. This CDR3 is 16 amino acids long. Germline values: CDR1 MDHEN, CDR2 SYDVKM. Trimming at V came to 7 bases and at J to 0 bases, leaving 10 bases not matched to a gene.

The rearrangement links TRBV2 to TRBJ1-1; 7 bases are shared with TRBD1. Germline V gene data show CDR1 as SNHLY and CDR2 as FYNNEI. The CDR3 runs to 15 residues. J gave up 2 bases and V 3 bases, and 6 bases lay outside the gene matches. The CDR3 sequence is CASSELGTDNTEAFF. CDR3 nucleotides: TGTGCCAGCAGTGAGTTGGGGACAGACAACACTGAAGCTTTCTTT.

The chain carries TRBV18 and TRBJ2-5; maybe TRBD2 (6 bases). The V end was cut by 3 bases, the J end by 2 bases, with 13 bases between. The V gene's germline CDR1 is KGHSH and CDR2 LQKENI. CDR3 size: 15 residues. The CDR3 sequence: CASSPPGLMQETQYF. In DNA, the CDR3 is TGTGCCAGCTCACCTCCGGGACTGATGCAAGAGACCCAGTACTTC.

CDR3 coding DNA: TGTGCCAGCAGCCCGAGACAGGATACCTACGAGCAGTACTTC. Its translation: CASSPRQDTYEQYF. The rearrangement joins TRBV5-4 to TRBJ2-7, with D perhaps matching TRBD1 (6 bases). The CDR3 loop spans 14 amino acids. Trimming stripped 4 bases from V and 2 bases from J, with 13 bases between. CDR1 is SGHNT and CDR2 is YYREEE in the germline V gene (reference sequence). Looking up the rest from reference TRBV5-4 and TRBJ2-7 gives the full variable domain: ETGVTQSPTHLIKTRGQQVTLRCSSQSGHNTVSWYQQALGQGPQFIFQYYREEENGRGNFPPRFSGLQFPNYSSELNVNALELDDSALYLCASSPRQDTYEQYFGPGTRLTVT.

V is TRBV6-1 and J is TRBJ1-4; possible D gene TRBD1, 5 bases. This CDR3 comprises 15 residues. Trimming removed 0 bases from V and 8 bases from J, with 13 bases in between. Germline V CDR1 and CDR2: MNHNS, SASEGT. The CDR3 DNA sequence: TGTGCCAGCAGTGAAGCAAAAGGGGCTTGGGAAAAACTGTTTTTT. It translates to CASSEAKGAWEKLFF.

This clone has a single count. The gene calls are TRBV28 and TRBJ1-4; D is uncertain. The CDR3 has 15 amino acids. V dropped 6 bases and J dropped 0 bases, with 11 bases sitting between them. CDR1 is MDHEN, CDR2 SYDVKM, per germline. CDR3 protein: CASRTAGSTNEKLFF. The CDR3 coding sequence is TGTGCCAGCAGGACCGCGGGCTCAACTAATGAAAAACTGTTTTTT. The full variable domain, completed using reference TRBV28 and TRBJ1-4, is DVKVTQSSRYLVKRTGEKVFLECVQDMDHENMFWYRQDPGLGLRLIYFSYDVKMKEKGDIPEGYSVSREKKERFSLILESASTNQTSMYLCASRTAGSTNEKLFFGSGTQLSVL.

This clone was seen once. Here the CDR3 reads CATSTGDTQYF. CDR3 sequence (DNA): TGTGCCACCAGTACAGGAGATACGCAGTATTTT. V gene TRBV24-1 combines with J gene TRBJ2-3; D is possibly TRBD1 (5 bases). The germline V gene has CDR1 KGHDR and CDR2 SFDVKD. The CDR3 is made up of 11 amino acids. Trimming stripped 6 bases from V and 5 bases from J, with 5 bases between.

The V call is TRBV29-1, the J call TRBJ2-5; D gene ambiguous. The CDR3 covers 13 residues. The germline V gene has CDR1 SQVTM and CDR2 ANQGSEA. V shed 7 bases and J shed 6 bases, with 18 bases lying between them. In DNA form, the CDR3 reads TGCAGCGGGATCGACCCTAGAGGAAAGACCCAGTACTTC. This encodes CSGIDPRGKTQYF.

This clone was counted a single time. V and J are TRBV9 and TRBJ2-2, with TRBD2 as a possible D gene (6 bases). In germline, CDR1 is SGDLS, CDR2 YYNGEE. Trimming took off 2 bases at V and 6 bases at J, with 11 bases between the two ends. This CDR3 comprises 14 residues. CDR3 in DNA: TGTGCCAGCAGCGTCCGACTAGTGCCCGGGGAGCTGTTTTTT. This translates into CASSVRLVPGELFF.

This chain links TRBV5-4 with TRBJ2-1, with D possibly TRBD1 on 5 matching bases. Deletions cut 0 bases from V and 6 bases from J, with 16 bases between. Germline loops: CDR1 SGHNT, CDR2 YYREEE (reference sequence). The CDR3 totals 16 residues. CDR3 region: CASSLAKGQVPNEQFF. The CDR3 region has the DNA TGTGCCAGCAGCTTGGCCAAGGGGCAGGTACCCAATGAGCAGTTCTTC.

CDR3 sequence (DNA): TGTGCCAGCAGCTTGAGGGCAGGGAGGGTCGAGCAGTACTTC. This sequence encodes CASSLRAGRVEQYF. This chain uses TRBV5-8 with TRBJ2-7; 7 bases agree with TRBD2. This CDR3 has 14 residues. The germline V gene encodes CDR1 SGHTS and CDR2 YDEGEE. The V and J ends lost 1 base and 6 bases, in that order; junction bases with no gene match: 7.

CDR3 region: CASSLDRVGEKLFF. The CDR3 coding sequence is TGTGCCAGCAGCCTGGACAGGGTTGGTGAAAAACTGTTTTTT. V usage is TRBV6-5 and J usage is TRBJ1-4; 8 bases align to TRBD1. The CDR3 length is 14 residues. Germline CDR1 and CDR2: MNHEY and SVGAGI. V lost 6 bases and J lost 7; bases outside the gene matches: 7.

The chain has TRBV30 and TRBJ1-6; 7 nucleotides line up with TRBD1. The CDR3 is made up of 18 amino acids. Trimming took 0 bases from V and 0 from J; bases not matched to a gene: 8. The germline V gene has CDR1 GTSNPN and CDR2 SVGIG (reference sequence). CDR3 in DNA: TGTGCCTGGAGTGTACTCACGGGACAGAGCTCCTATAATTCACCCCTCCACTTT. It codes for CAWSVLTGQSSYNSPLHF.

This chain joins TRBV11-2 and TRBJ2-2, with 10 nucleotides matching TRBD2. The germline gives CDR1 SGHAT, CDR2 FQNNGV. The CDR3 spans 16 residues. V lost 5 bases and J lost 3; bases outside the gene matches: 6. The CDR3 region is CASSRSGRTHTGELFF. Written as DNA, the CDR3 is TGTGCCAGCAGCCGTAGCGGGAGGACCCACACCGGGGAGCTGTTTTTT. The full variable domain, with the rest looked up from reference TRBV11-2 and TRBJ2-2, is EAGVAQSPRYKIIEKRQSVAFWCNPISGHATLYWYQQILGQGPKLLIQFQNNGVVDDSQLPKDRFSAERLKGVDSTLKIQPAKLEDSAVYLCASSRSGRTHTGELFFGEGSRLTVL.

This clone showed up just once. This chain links TRBV7-6 with TRBJ2-7, with TRBD2 matching over 13 bases. Germline V gene sequence: CDR1 SGHVS, CDR2 FNYEAQ. With V trimmed by 2 bases and J by 5 bases, 9 bases remained unmatched. CDR3 length equals 17 residues. The CDR3 is CASSLRTSGRAVHEQYF. The CDR3 bases are TGTGCCAGCAGCTTACGAACTAGCGGGAGGGCCGTGCACGAGCAGTACTTC. Using reference TRBV7-6 and TRBJ2-7 for the parts outside the CDR3, the full variable domain is GAGVSQSPRYKVTKRGQDVALRCDPISGHVSLYWYRQALGQGPEFLTYFNYEAQQDKSGLPNDRFSAERPEGSISTLTIQRTEQRDSAMYRCASSLRTSGRAVHEQYFGPGTRLTVT.

The rearrangement uses TRBV19 and TRBJ2-2; tentatively, D is TRBD2 (6 bases). This CDR3 has 11 amino acids. V lost 10 bases to trimming and J lost 5 bases, with 8 bases between them. Germline V gene data show CDR1 as LNHDA and CDR2 as SQIVND (reference sequence). CDR3 nucleotides: TGTGCCACCGGAGGGACCGGGGAGCTGTTTTTT. Protein: CATGGTGELFF. The whole variable domain, filled in from reference TRBV19 and TRBJ2-2, reads DGGITQSPKYLFRKEGQNVTLSCEQNLNHDAMYWYRQDPGQGLRLIYYSQIVNDFQKGDIAEGYSVSREKKESFPLTVTSAQKNPTAFYLCATGGTGELFFGEGSRLTVL.

The gene calls are TRBV19 and TRBJ2-7; 14 positions agree with TRBD2. V shed 4 bases and J 3 bases; nucleotides not matched to a gene: 5. CDR1 LNHDA and CDR2 SQIVND come from the germline V gene (reference sequence). The CDR3 spans 16 residues. CDR3 loop: CASSKLGTSGSYEQYF. In nucleotides, the CDR3 is TGTGCCAGTAGTAAATTGGGGACTAGCGGGAGCTACGAGCAGTACTTC.

CDR3: CASETGAGSGGYTF. The DNA of the CDR3 is TGTGCCAGCGAAACAGGGGCGGGATCGGGCGGCTACACCTTC. The chain has TRBV2 and TRBJ1-2, with TRBD1 matching 7 bases. The CDR3 runs 14 residues. CDR1 and CDR2 from the germline V gene are SNHLY and FYNNEI. V trimming: 8 bases; J trimming: 8 bases; junction bases outside the gene matches: 14. Using reference TRBV2 and TRBJ1-2 for the parts outside the CDR3, the full variable domain is EPEVTQTPSHQVTQMGQEVILRCVPISNHLYFYWYRQILGQKVEFLVSFYNNEISEKSEIFDDQFSVERPDGSNFTLKIRSTKLEDSAMYFCASETGAGSGGYTFGSGTRLTVV.

The chain uses TRBV11-2 and TRBJ1-1, with a weak D call TRBD1 (5 bases). V was trimmed by 1 base and J by 4 bases, leaving 13 bases between them. The CDR3 totals 15 residues. Looked up from germline, CDR1 is SGHAT and CDR2 is FQNNGV. This chain's CDR3 is CASSLGGEGRTEAFF. The CDR3 coding sequence is TGTGCCAGCAGCTTAGGGGGGGAGGGACGCACTGAAGCTTTCTTT.

This clone occurred a few times. The chain is built from TRBV2 and TRBJ2-7, with TRBD2 matching 7 bases. V gave up 11 bases and J gave up 4 bases; unmatched junction bases: 14. The CDR3 totals 14 residues. CDR1 and CDR2 (germline): SNHLY, FYNNEI. CDR3 nucleotides: TGTGCCGGGAGGGACGGGGCCCGACCATACGAGCAGTACTTC. Protein sequence: CAGRDGARPYEQYF.

This chain joins TRBV11-2 and TRBJ2-2, with D perhaps TRBD1 (6 bases). There are 17 residues in the CDR3. Germline values: CDR1 SGHAT, CDR2 FQNNGV. Trimming shortened V by 3 bases and J by 1 base, and 15 bases separated the two germline ends. CDR3 nucleotides: TGTGCCAGCAGCTTCCACCCGGGACAAGTGAACACCGGGGAGCTGTTTTTT. Its translation: CASSFHPGQVNTGELFF.

This clone was counted a few times. The rearrangement joins TRBV4-1 to TRBJ1-4; TRBD1 aligns across 9 bases. J gave up 8 bases and V 0 bases, and 4 bases lay outside the gene matches. CDR1 and CDR2 (germline): MGHRA, YSYEKL. This CDR3 region has 15 residues. Here the CDR3 DNA reads TGCGCCAGCAGCCAAGAGGGGGACAGGGCGGAAAAACTGTTTTTT. Its translation is CASSQEGDRAEKLFF.

This clone was found a few times. V usage is TRBV10-3 and J usage is TRBJ2-2, with TRBD2 matching over 8 bases. V lost 3 bases to trimming and J lost 1 base; unmatched junction nucleotides: 7. CDR3 size: 17 residues. Germline CDR1 reads ENHRY; CDR2 reads SYGVKD. CDR3 residues: CAISDFGLALNTGELFF. The CDR3 nucleotides read TGTGCCATCAGTGATTTCGGACTAGCATTGAACACCGGGGAGCTGTTTTTT.